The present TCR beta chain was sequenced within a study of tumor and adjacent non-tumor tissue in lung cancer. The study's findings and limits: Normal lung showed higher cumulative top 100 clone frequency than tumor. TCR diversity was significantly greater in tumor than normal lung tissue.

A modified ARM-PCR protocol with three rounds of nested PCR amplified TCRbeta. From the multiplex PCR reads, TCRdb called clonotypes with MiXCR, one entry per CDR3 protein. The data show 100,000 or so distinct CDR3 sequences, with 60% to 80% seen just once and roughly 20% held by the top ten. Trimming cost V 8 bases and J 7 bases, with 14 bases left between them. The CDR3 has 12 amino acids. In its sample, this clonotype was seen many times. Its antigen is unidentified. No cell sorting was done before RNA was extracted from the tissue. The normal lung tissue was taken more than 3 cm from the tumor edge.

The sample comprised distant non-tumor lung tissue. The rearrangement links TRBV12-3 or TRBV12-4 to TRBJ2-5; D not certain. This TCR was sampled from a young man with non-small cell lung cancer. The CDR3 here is CASSHSRRTQYF. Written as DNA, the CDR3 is TGTGCCAGCTCACATAGTAGGCGGACCCAGTACTTC.